The 24 T cell receptor beta chains given below trace back to one sample, sequenced in a study of radiation and T cells in renal cell carcinoma. Clones were sequenced by immunoSEQ multiplex PCR, and TCRdb holds only the in-frame ones, with some missing. The sample records roughly 150,000 clones, roughly 89% being singletons. Specified time point: blood 2 weeks post-SBRT. Treatment here: 15 Gy SBRT to primary tumor, nephrectomy 4 weeks later. Sequenced material: blood, taken from a patient whose treatment included radiotherapy and nephrectomy. The receptors shown here come from a woman aged 45-65 years with renal cell carcinoma.

CDR3 bases: TGTGCCAGCAGTGAAGTCCCGGGGGAAGGCTATGGCTACACCTTC. Residues: CASSEVPGEGYGYTF. This rearrangement joins TRBV2 to TRBJ1-2, with a possible D match to TRBD1 (5 bases). The CDR3 contains 15 residues. V was shortened by 1 base and J by 4 bases, with 13 bases between the two germline ends. The V gene's germline CDR1 is SNHLY and CDR2 FYNNEI.

The chain has TRBV19 and TRBJ2-2; 9 bases line up with TRBD1. Trimming took 3 bases from V and 4 from J; bases not matched to a gene: 6. CDR3 size: 16 residues. The germline gives CDR1 LNHDA, CDR2 SQIVND (reference sequence). CDR3 coding DNA: TGTGCCAGTAGTATCCCCTGGGACAGGGTCACCGGGGAGCTGTTTTTT. This sequence encodes CASSIPWDRVTGELFF.

J is TRBJ1-1 and V is TRBV10-3; D possibly corresponds to TRBD1 (6 bases). V was trimmed by 3 bases and J by 3 bases, leaving 11 bases between them. This CDR3 comprises 14 residues. From germline, CDR1 is ENHRY and CDR2 SYGVKD. CDR3: CAISETGSDTEAFF. The CDR3 region has the DNA TGTGCCATCAGTGAAACAGGGTCAGACACTGAAGCTTTCTTT.

The gene calls are TRBV9 and TRBJ2-2, with TRBD2 identical over 7 bases. Germline-derived CDR1 and CDR2 are SGDLS and YYNGEE. V was pared by 0 bases and J by 3 bases, with 2 bases of the junction left unmatched. The CDR3 is 15 residues long. The CDR3 loop is CASSVAGGHTGELFF. As DNA, the CDR3 is TGTGCCAGCAGCGTAGCGGGGGGTCACACCGGGGAGCTGTTTTTT.

Of note for this clone: Relative to the germline gene, one junction end is altered; a read error may explain this. The chain carries TRBV6-6 and TRBJ1-2, with TRBD1 matching 9 bases. This CDR3 has 15 residues. Germline V gene data show CDR1 as MNHNY and CDR2 as SVGAGI (reference sequence). The CDR3 protein is CASRYGDREIGGYTF. In nucleotides, the CDR3 is TGTGCCAGCCGTTACGGGGACAGGGAAATCGGGGGCTACACCTTC.

This chain joins TRBV6-4 and TRBJ2-6, with D uncertain. V lost 4 bases to trimming and J lost 4 bases, with 8 bases between them. CDR1 MRHNA and CDR2 SNTAGT come from the germline V gene. This CDR3 region has 14 residues. This chain's CDR3 is CASSASKGANVLTF. Written as DNA, the CDR3 is TGTGCCAGCAGTGCGAGTAAGGGGGCCAACGTCCTGACTTTC.

The J gene is TRBJ2-5, the V gene TRBV4-2, with D perhaps matching TRBD2 (6 bases). Germline V gene sequence: CDR1 LGHNA, CDR2 YNFKEQ. The CDR3 loop spans 17 amino acids. V dropped 0 bases and J dropped 2 bases, with 16 bases sitting between them. The chain's CDR3 is CASSQETGRGLQETQYF. CDR3 DNA sequence: TGTGCCAGCAGCCAAGAGACGGGGCGGGGATTACAAGAGACCCAGTACTTC.

This rearrangement joins TRBV7-9 to TRBJ2-7; either TRBD1 or TRBD2 may fit D (5 bases each). The CDR3 is 14 amino acids. With 0 bases removed from V and 1 base from J, the gap between germline ends came to 7 bases. Germline V gives CDR1 SEHNR, CDR2 FQNEAQ (reference sequence). CDR3 DNA sequence: TGTGCCAGCAGCTTAGCGGGGGATTCCTACGAGCAGTACTTC. As protein: CASSLAGDSYEQYF. Variable domain in full (rest from reference TRBV7-9 and TRBJ2-7): DTGVSQNPRHKITKRGQNVTFRCDPISEHNRLYWYRQTLGQGPEFLTYFQNEAQLEKSRLLSDRFSAERPKGSFSTLEIQRTEQGDSAMYLCASSLAGDSYEQYFGPGTRLTVT.

As DNA, the CDR3 is TGTGCCAGCAGTTACTCCGTGCCGGGGACTGAAGCTTTCTTT. The encoded protein is CASSYSVPGTEAFF. The chain recombines TRBV6-6 with TRBJ1-1; D is uncertain. The CDR3 runs 14 residues. V lost 0 bases to trimming and J lost 5 bases, with 10 bases between them. CDR1 is MNHNY, CDR2 SVGAGI, per germline (reference sequence).

V gene TRBV10-3 combines with J gene TRBJ1-1, with D perhaps TRBD1 (5 bases). Deletions cut 6 bases from V and 7 bases from J, with 12 bases between. Germline V lookup: CDR1 ENHRY, CDR2 SYGVKD. The CDR3 consists of 12 residues. The CDR3 here is CAIRGDSIEAFF. CDR3 DNA: TGTGCCATCAGGGGGGATTCGATTGAAGCTTTCTTT.

A note on this clone: The junction does not match germline at one end; this may be a read error. The chain has TRBV5-8 and TRBJ2-7; no clear D. The CDR3 is 16 amino acids. Germline loops: CDR1 SGHTS, CDR2 YDEGEE. This CDR3 reads CASSYRSEERSTSLFF. The CDR3 nucleotides are TGTGCCAGCAGTTATCGCAGTGAAGAAAGGTCTACGAGCCTCTTCTTC.

This clone was recorded a few times. The chain links TRBV29-1 to TRBJ1-1, with 8 bases identical to TRBD1. Germline CDR1 is SQVTM and CDR2 is ANQGSEA. The trim removed 4 bases at V and 5 bases at J, leaving 0 bases unmatched. This CDR3 is built from 11 residues. DNA of the CDR3: TGCAGCGTTGGACAGGGGACTGAAGCTTTCTTT. It encodes CSVGQGTEAFF.

Remarks on this clone: In the same sample, other DNA sequences code for this CDR3. The gene calls are TRBV29-1 and TRBJ2-7; TRBD1 is a possible D gene (6 bases). V was shortened by 4 bases and J by 2 bases, with 9 bases between the two germline ends. This CDR3 contains 12 residues. The germline V gene encodes CDR1 SQVTM and CDR2 ANQGSEA. CDR3 protein: CSVADSTYEQYF. In nucleotides, the CDR3 is TGCAGCGTTGCGGACAGTACCTACGAGCAGTACTTC.

This sequence joins TRBV7-2 and TRBJ2-2, with a weak D call TRBD1 (6 bases). Trimming left V 2 bases short and J 5 bases short, with 12 bases between. The CDR3 contains 15 residues. Germline CDR1 reads SGHTA; CDR2 reads FQGNSA. The CDR3 protein is CASSLLGGETGELFF. CDR3 DNA sequence: TGTGCCAGCAGCTTATTAGGGGGTGAGACCGGGGAGCTGTTTTTT.

The rearrangement links TRBV4-1 to TRBJ2-5, with 10 bases that match TRBD2. The CDR3 is made up of 17 amino acids. Germline-derived CDR1 and CDR2 are MGHRA and YSYEKL. Trimming cost V 0 bases and J 1 base; bases outside gene matches: 5. DNA of the CDR3: TGCGCCAGCAGCCAAGAGCCTAGCGGGGGCCTCCAAGAGACCCAGTACTTC. Protein: CASSQEPSGGLQETQYF.

CDR3 in amino acids: CASSVLAGDTGELFF. The CDR3, as DNA: TGTGCCAGCAGTGTCCTAGCGGGGGACACCGGGGAGCTGTTTTTT. The rearrangement joins TRBV2 to TRBJ2-2, with 10 bases fitting TRBD2. With V trimmed by 4 bases and J by 3 bases, 2 bases remained unmatched. CDR3 length: 15 amino acids. The germline gives CDR1 SNHLY, CDR2 FYNNEI.

The chain couples TRBV19 to TRBJ1-5, with D unresolved. This CDR3 region has 13 residues. Germline values: CDR1 LNHDA, CDR2 SQIVND (reference sequence). Trimming left V 3 bases short and J 4 bases short, with 7 bases between. CDR3 residues: CASSMLVNQPQHF. In DNA, the CDR3 is TGTGCCAGTAGTATGCTGGTTAATCAGCCCCAGCATTTT.

The rearrangement joins TRBV9 to TRBJ2-7; possibly TRBD1 or TRBD2 for D (5 bases each). CDR1 is SGDLS and CDR2 is YYNGEE in the germline V gene. CDR3 length equals 12 residues. Deletions cut 0 bases from V and 5 bases from J, with 6 bases between. In DNA, the CDR3 is TGTGCCAGCAGCGTAGGGGACCACGAGCAGTACTTC. Its protein product is CASSVGDHEQYF.

V is TRBV5-1 and J is TRBJ1-1; 9 nucleotides line up with TRBD1. Germline assignment: CDR1 SGHRS and CDR2 YFSETQ. This CDR3 contains 13 residues. The ends lost 5 bases at V and 5 bases at J; junction bases unmatched: 4. The CDR3 sequence: CASRGQGRTEAFF. CDR3 nucleotides: TGCGCCAGCAGGGGACAGGGAAGGACTGAAGCTTTCTTT.

The CDR3: CAISELAGSSYNEQFF. The CDR3 DNA reads as TGTGCCATCAGTGAATTAGCGGGGAGCTCCTACAATGAGCAGTTCTTC. This rearrangement joins TRBV10-3 to TRBJ2-1; 8 bases are a match to TRBD2. The CDR3 consists of 16 residues. Germline V gives CDR1 ENHRY, CDR2 SYGVKD. V lost 3 bases and J lost 0; bases outside the gene matches: 4.

Only one count was recorded for this clone. The rearrangement joins TRBV15 to TRBJ2-1; 8 nucleotides agree with TRBD1. V lost 5 bases to trimming and J lost 7 bases; unmatched junction nucleotides: 10. Germline lookup yields CDR1 LNHNV and CDR2 YYDKDF (reference sequence). The CDR3 extends over 15 amino acids. In DNA, the CDR3 is TGTGCCACCAGCGCGACGGACAGGGCGGGGAATGAGCAGTTCTTC. Protein sequence: CATSATDRAGNEQFF.

The rearrangement uses TRBV5-8 and TRBJ2-1, with no clear D. The CDR3 has 16 amino acids. Germline V gene lookup returns CDR1 SGHTS and CDR2 YDEGEE. The V end was cut by 4 bases, the J end by 0 bases, with 14 bases between. The CDR3, as DNA: TGTGCCAGCAGCGGTGGACGGAACCCCTCCTACAATGAGCAGTTCTTC. It encodes CASSGGRNPSYNEQFF.

DNA of the CDR3: TGTGCCAGCTCACCCCCCTACACTGAAGCTTTCTTT. The encoded protein is CASSPPYTEAFF. The V gene is TRBV18, the J gene TRBJ1-1, with D unresolved. The CDR3 totals 12 residues. V lost 3 bases and J 3 bases, leaving 5 bases between the germline ends. The germline V gene has CDR1 KGHSH and CDR2 LQKENI. The variable domain in full, with the rest retrieved from reference TRBV18 and TRBJ1-1, is NAGVMQNPRHLVRRRGQEARLRCSPMKGHSHVYWYRQLPEEGLKFMVYLQKENIIDESGMPKERFSAEFPKEGPSILRIQQVVRGDSAAYFCASSPPYTEAFFGQGTRLTVV.

The genes are TRBV18 and TRBJ2-7, with a weak D call TRBD1 (5 bases). Germline CDR1 is KGHSH and CDR2 is LQKENI. Trimming shortened V by 2 bases and J by 1 base, and 12 bases separated the two germline ends. The CDR3 runs 15 residues. The CDR3 region is CASSPVGQGSYEQYF. CDR3 nucleotides: TGTGCCAGCTCACCAGTCGGGCAGGGATCCTACGAGCAGTACTTC.